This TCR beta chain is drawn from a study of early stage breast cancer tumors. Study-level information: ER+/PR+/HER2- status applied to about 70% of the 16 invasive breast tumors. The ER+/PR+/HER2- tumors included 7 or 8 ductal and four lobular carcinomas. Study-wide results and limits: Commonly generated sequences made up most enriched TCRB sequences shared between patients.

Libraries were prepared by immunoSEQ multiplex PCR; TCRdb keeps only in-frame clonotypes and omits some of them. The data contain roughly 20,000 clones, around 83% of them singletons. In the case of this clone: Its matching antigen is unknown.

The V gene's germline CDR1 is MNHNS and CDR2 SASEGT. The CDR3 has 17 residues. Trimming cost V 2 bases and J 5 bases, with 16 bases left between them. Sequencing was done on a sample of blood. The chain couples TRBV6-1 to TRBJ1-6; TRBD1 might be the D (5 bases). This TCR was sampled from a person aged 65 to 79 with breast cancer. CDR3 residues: CASSERGWADNNSPLHF. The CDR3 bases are TGTGCCAGCAGTGAAAGGGGATGGGCAGACAATAATTCACCCCTCCACTTT.